This T cell receptor (beta chain) originates from a study of sequential checkpoint blockade in melanoma. About the study: DNA from some 84 pretreatment tumor samples underwent TCRβ immunosequencing. Under 25 patients had matched tumor biopsies before treatment and at week 13 after nivolumab or ipilimumab alone. Study conclusions and caveats: Clinical benefit was about 30 times likelier when tumor T-cell fraction and clonality increased. For nivolumab-first patients, baseline tumor clonality was associated with response.

This CDR3 contains 12 residues. V gave up 8 bases and J gave up 3 bases, with 9 bases separating them. From germline, CDR1 is MNHGY and CDR2 SAAAGT. The table came from immunoSEQ multiplex PCR; TCRdb's copy has only in-frame clones and leaves some out. The data contain roughly 7,000 clones, 25% to 35% of them singletons. This clone occurred a few times. Its antigen is unknown. Treatment specified: randomized to nivolumab then ipilimumab (arm A) or the reverse (arm B). The chain is built from TRBV6-8 and TRBJ2-3, with D unresolved. Sequencing was performed on tumor tissue (inferred from file names), taken from a patient given nivolumab and ipilimumab in sequence. The receptor was derived from a human donor with melanoma. The CDR3 is CASRGITDTQYF. The CDR3 nucleotides read TGTGCCAGCCGCGGAATTACAGATACGCAGTATTTT.